The 8 T cell receptor beta chains listed next were all sequenced from one sample in a study of CD8 T cells in Susac syndrome. Reverse transcription used roughly 0.45 to 1 ug RNA and random hexamers. TCRdb ran MiXCR on the immunoSEQ multiplex PCR reads and lists one entry per CDR3 protein. The repertoire includes approximately 160,000 distinct CDR3 sequences, 85% to 95% of them detected once, and 0.09% to 0.095% sits in the top ten. The material sequenced was CD4+ T cells from PBMCs. The source of these receptors is a human donor with multiple sclerosis.

This clonotype was seen once. The rearrangement links TRBV4-1 to TRBJ1-3; 7 positions agree with TRBD1. The CDR3 consists of 14 residues. The germline V gene has CDR1 MGHRA and CDR2 YSYEKL. V shed 2 bases and J 2 bases; nucleotides not matched to a gene: 0. DNA for the CDR3: TGCGCCAGCAGCCAACAGGGGGCTGGAAACACCATATATTTT. The encoded protein is CASSQQGAGNTIYF.

The DNA for the CDR3 is TGTGCCAGCAGTCATCCTACAGGGGGCGGTAGGACAGATACGCAGTATTTT. Protein sequence: CASSHPTGGGRTDTQYF. The rearrangement links TRBV3-1 to TRBJ2-3; TRBD1 matches 9 bases. V lost 6 bases and J lost 3; bases outside the gene matches: 13. The CDR3 length is 17 residues. Per the germline V gene, CDR1 is LGHDT and CDR2 is YNNKEL (reference sequence).

V usage is TRBV5-1 and J usage is TRBJ2-3; 8 positions agree with TRBD2. Germline values: CDR1 SGHRS, CDR2 YFSETQ. J was trimmed by 2 bases and V by 2 bases; bases with no gene match: 4. The length of the CDR3 is 15 residues. The CDR3 sequence: CASSFQRGNTDTQYF. The CDR3 nucleotides read TGCGCCAGCAGCTTCCAGCGGGGGAACACAGATACGCAGTATTTT.

This clonotype was observed a single time. This chain connects TRBV7-2 to TRBJ1-2, with 8 bases fitting TRBD1. This CDR3 is built from 15 residues. V shed 5 bases and J 4 bases; nucleotides not matched to a gene: 9. CDR1 SGHTA and CDR2 FQGNSA come from the germline V gene. CDR3 coding DNA: TGTGCCAGCAGCCCAAGGCCCGGGACAGGCTATGGCTACACCTTC. Translation: CASSPRPGTGYGYTF.

The genes are TRBV12-3 or TRBV12-4 and TRBJ2-5; 12 nucleotides align to TRBD2. V was clipped by 4 bases and J by 4 bases; unmatched bases: 4. The CDR3 totals 15 residues. The CDR3 coding sequence is TGTGCCAGCAGTTCCCGACTAGCGGGAGTAGAGACCCAGTACTTC. Protein product: CASSSRLAGVETQYF.

The CDR3 DNA follows: TGTGCCAGCCTCTTGTTGCCGTGGAGGTGGCGGAACACAGATACGCAGTATTTT. Its translation: CASLLLPWRWRNTDTQYF. The chain joins TRBV7-2 to TRBJ2-3; tentative D call: TRBD2 (5 bases). The CDR3 loop spans 18 amino acids. V lost 8 bases and J lost 2, with 26 bases in between. The germline gives CDR1 SGHTA, CDR2 FQGNSA.

The gene calls are TRBV24-1 and TRBJ2-2, with 7 bases identical to TRBD1. The CDR3 runs to 13 residues. Trimming removed 8 bases from V and 6 bases from J; junction bases left unmatched: 5. Germline lookup yields CDR1 KGHDR and CDR2 SFDVKD. CDR3 in DNA: TGTGCCACCACACAGGGGATAGCCGGGGAGCTGTTTTTT. This sequence encodes CATTQGIAGELFF.

This clonotype was found once. The V gene is TRBV18, the J gene TRBJ1-2; D unresolved. V was pared by 3 bases and J by 8 bases, with 4 bases between. Germline lookup yields CDR1 KGHSH and CDR2 LQKENI. The CDR3 consists of 10 residues. CDR3: CASSPSGYTF. The CDR3, as DNA: TGTGCCAGCTCACCGTCCGGCTACACCTTC.